This T cell receptor beta chain was sequenced in a study of shared clonotypes between healthy human individuals (dated by TCRdb to about 2020). Background on the whole study: Two women and a few men aged 18 to 49 years were included in the cohort. For each donor, CD4 naive and CD4 memory were each run on three plates, CD8 naive on two plates, and CD8 memory on one plate. The study deeply sequenced blood TCR repertoires of five healthy adults to estimate repertoire size and the extent of clonotype sharing between individuals. Different laboratories and diverse techniques were used to prepare libraries and sequence TCR repertoires, to increase sequencing depth and limit assay-specific biases. Between about 0.94 and 8.9 billion PBMCs per donor were obtained by leukapheresis.

Using the deep immunoSEQ assay, TCR CDR3 regions were amplified from genomic DNA by multiplex PCR. Extracted genomic DNA from each cell subset was distributed evenly across all wells of several immunoSEQ 96-well plates, and each plate was treated as a replicate. For sorted subsets, about 0.2 ug genomic DNA, equal to 30,000 or so T cell genomes, was loaded into each replicate PCR. The purified libraries were quantified using a Qubit 3.0 fluorometer, sized with a Bioanalyzer 2100, and then quantified again using the KAPA Library Quantification kit. Every immunoSEQ 96-well plate was sequenced on a separate single-read 150-cycle Illumina NextSeq 550 flow cell. The source study handled its data this way. The immunoSEQ output contained only junctional sequences without quality scores, so filtering could not match that applied to full-length reads. To assign V/J genes and CDR3, sequences were annotated using PyIR, a Python wrapper for IgBLAST v1.9, with IMGT germline references. Any read was removed if the V/J assignment was weak (E-value above 1e-6), the CDR3 was missing, or the read contained stop codons, out-of-frame junctions, or ambiguous translated residues. V3J clonotypes were defined as sequences sharing the same inferred V gene, J gene, and CDR3 amino acid sequence. To compute the percentage overlap between repertoires, the number of shared unique clonotypes was divided by the size of the smaller repertoire. Three approaches were used to assess repertoire richness: RTK rarefaction, the Chao1 estimator, and Recon v2.1 estimates of unobserved clonotypes. Generation probabilities for all TCRbeta clonotypes obtained by the gDNA method from a handful of donors were computed using OLGA. This is the immuneACCESS table as TCRdb keeps it, with only in-frame sequences that have V and J called. A part of the clones is gone; compared with another copy, unresolved V genes explain less than half, and the rest is unexplained. For V, J and clone size, that table is used; D and trimming come from the DNA. The sample includes hundreds of thousands of clones, with nearly 95% observed a single time. About 25% of the sample comes from the top ten.

CD8 naive samples were CD45RO-negative cells positively selected for CCR7, giving a CD45RA+CCR7+ population that excluded TemRA cells. Healthy HIV-negative adults with no recently reported acute infections or vaccinations were included as donors. Every donor was a Caucasian adult living in Nashville, Tennessee, USA. Blood was obtained by leukapheresis, after which PBMCs were separated by Ficoll-Histopaque density gradient centrifugation and cryopreserved in liquid nitrogen vapor phase. Analytical flow cytometry was used to check the purity and quantity of each magnetically sorted T cell population. Each sorted fraction had its genomic DNA isolated and then quantified by UV absorbance on a Nanodrop 2000c. A word on this clone: Its antigen is not yet known. No clone much larger than this one lies a single base away; base qualities are absent.

What the authors observed across the whole study: Rarefaction of sorted-subset datasets indicated incomplete sequencing despite the large sequencing depth. Across several donors, about 5% of naive CD4, approximately 3.5% of naive CD8, about 2.3% of memory CD4, and about 0.4% of memory CD8 clonotypes were shared. Higher generation probabilities were observed for clonotypes shared by all four sorted-subset donors than for non-shared clonotypes. Because the study included a small number of donors, the genetic and exposure-history diversity represented was limited. Estimated clonotype richness was generally larger for naive than for memory subsets. Sampling was restricted to blood, and TCR repertoires in tissue are likely to differ from TCR repertoires in blood. Based on pairwise subsampling, the degree of clonotype sharing among donors was expected to be affected by sequencing depth.

The CDR3 holds 14 amino acids from the cysteine to the phenylalanine. The entry retains the CDR3 DNA only, 42 bases that are in frame from base 1. V drops 2 bases and J drops 6 bases, leaving 10 bases in between. As encoded in the germline V gene, CDR1 is SGHAT while CDR2 is FQNNGV. This sequence uses TRBV11-2 and TRBJ2-2; the D gene identity is not certain. Sequencing was performed on naive CD8+ T cells sorted from blood. The sample's cell subset or site label, decoded: CD45RA+CCR7+. The TCR originated in a man between 25 and 39 years old in good health. The CDR3 is CASSLSAVAGELFF. In nucleotide form, the sequence is TGTGCCAGCAGCTTATCGGCGGTCGCCGGGGAGCTGTTTTTT.